The clone carrying this T cell receptor (beta chain) came up a few times. CD4+ naive, central memory, regulatory and stem cell-like memory subsets were isolated by sorting on CD45RO/CCR7/CD25/CD127/CD95/CD27. The sample originates from a study of beta chain features in type 1 diabetes. Reverse transcribing all isolated RNA meant expressed TCRB transcripts were sequenced. The protocol was immunoSEQ multiplex PCR, while the TCRdb copy is restricted to in-frame clones and leaves out a portion. The sample yields some 270,000 clones, 13% to 15% seen once. The germline gives CDR1 LNHDA, CDR2 SQIVND (reference sequence). Trimming cost V 4 bases and J 0 bases, with 10 bases left between them. This CDR3 spans 14 amino acids.

The sequenced sample was naive CD4+ T cells from blood. This sequence was found in a middle-aged woman in good health. The chain has TRBV19 and TRBJ2-7; the D gene is possibly TRBD1 (6 bases). This chain's CDR3 is CASSTTGSSYEQYF. DNA of the CDR3: TGTGCCAGTAGTACCACAGGGAGCTCCTACGAGCAGTACTTC. Full variable domain (missing parts from reference TRBV19 and TRBJ2-7): DGGITQSPKYLFRKEGQNVTLSCEQNLNHDAMYWYRQDPGQGLRLIYYSQIVNDFQKGDIAEGYSVSREKKESFPLTVTSAQKNPTAFYLCASSTTGSSYEQYFGPGTRLTVT.